This TCR beta chain is from a study of long-term antiretroviral therapy in people with HIV. Regarding the study as a whole: Information pertaining to ART adherence, viral resistance or therapeutic modifications was not obtained.

Survey-level immunoSEQ v3.0 assays were run. This table comes from immunoSEQ multiplex PCR, and its TCRdb copy is limited to in-frame clones, with some not included. The table shows approximately 15,000 clones, with around nine tenths occurring only once. As regards this clone: Its antigen is currently unknown.

V lost 1 base and J lost 7, with 12 bases in between. Looked up from germline, CDR1 is SGDLS and CDR2 is YYNGEE. This CDR3 spans 13 amino acids. The receptor comes from a man aged 55 to 70 with HIV. The gene calls are TRBV9 and TRBJ2-7; D remains unclear. Sequencing was performed on unsorted PBMCs, taken 0.3 years after starting antiretroviral therapy. The CDR3 bases are TGTGCCAGCAGCGTAATGGGCGGTCGGGAGCAGTACTTC. The encoded protein is CASSVMGGREQYF.